A selection of T cell receptor beta chains follows, all from one sample in a study of siplizumab effects on memory and regulatory T cells. Using immunoSEQ multiplex PCR, the repertoire was profiled, and TCRdb retains in-frame clones only, with some absent. The sample shows more than 50,000 clones, more than 80% of them seen only once. Sample: CD8+ T cells sorted from blood. These TCRs come from a human donor in good health. Both conserved end residues are part of each CDR3. D genes are given only for firm matches. A clone size is listed for some rows: how often the clone was seen (once, few, many), or a class if it is expanded.

j_gene	v_gene	abundance	d_gene	CDR3nt	CDR3aa
TRBJ1-4	TRBV4-3	-	TRBD1	TGCGCCAGCAGCCGGGGGACAGGGAGGGGTGAAAAACTGTTTTTT	CASSRGTGRGEKLFF
TRBJ2-3	TRBV4-1	-	TRBD2	TGCGCCAGCAGCCAGGCTATTTGGCCCGGGACTAGCGGGAGGGTTGATACGCAGTATTTT	CASSQAIWPGTSGRVDTQYF
TRBJ1-4	TRBV6-1	-	TRBD1	TGTGCCAGGACGACAGGGTGGGAAAAACTGTTTTTT	CARTTGWEKLFF
TRBJ2-1	TRBV11-2	-	TRBD2	TGTGCCAGCAGCTTAGTAGCGGGAGGGAACAATGAGCAGTTCTTC	CASSLVAGGNNEQFF
TRBJ2-1	TRBV6-5	-	TRBD2	TGTGCCAGCAGTTACTCTATCGGGGGGGGTAACAATGAGCAGTTCTTC	CASSYSIGGGNNEQFF
TRBJ2-5	TRBV4-2	-	-	TGTGCCAGCAGCCAAGACCGCCAGGGAACCCAGTACTTC	CASSQDRQGTQYF
TRBJ2-7	TRBV19	-	-	TGTGCCATCCGACCTGGGGGGACCAACTACGAGCAGTACTTC	CAIRPGGTNYEQYF
TRBJ2-1	TRBV6-1	-	-	TGTGCCAGCAGTGAAGGGGTATCCCGCAATGAGCAGTTCTTC	CASSEGVSRNEQFF
TRBJ2-1	TRBV15	-	TRBD2	TGTGCCACCAGCAGGGGTTTGGTAGCGGGAGGCAATGAGCAGTTCTTC	CATSRGLVAGGNEQFF
TRBJ1-1	TRBV18	few	-	TGTGCCAGCTCGGCAGGGGAAGCTTTCTTT	CASSAGEAFF
TRBJ1-3	TRBV5-6	-	-	TGTGCCAGCAGCTTGGGTGTGAACTCTGGAAACACCATATATTTT	CASSLGVNSGNTIYF
TRBJ2-3	TRBV11-2	-	TRBD1	TGTGCCAGCAGCCTGGACAGGGCCCCGACGGATACGCAGTATTTT	CASSLDRAPTDTQYF
TRBJ2-3	TRBV27	-	-	TGTGCCAGCAGTTCGCGCACAGATACGCAGTATTTT	CASSSRTDTQYF
TRBJ2-7	TRBV29-1	-	TRBD1	TGCAGCTCACGGGACAGTATAAGCTACGAGCAGTACTTC	CSSRDSISYEQYF
TRBJ2-7	TRBV11-3	-	-	TGTGCCAGCAGCTTAGCCGGACAGTCCTACGAGCAGTACTTC	CASSLAGQSYEQYF
TRBJ2-7	TRBV27	-	TRBD2	TGTGCCAGCAGTTTATCTAGCGGGAGCTCCTACGAGCAGTACTTC	CASSLSSGSSYEQYF
TRBJ2-1	TRBV7-6	once	-	TGTGCCAGCAGCCAAGGTTCAGTGCCCCTGAGGCAGTTCTTC	CASSQGSVPLRQFF
TRBJ1-2	TRBV7-3	-	-	TGTGCCAGCAGCCCGGGGACACCCCAACAGGGCTACACCTTC	CASSPGTPQQGYTF